This T cell receptor beta chain originates from a study of blood T cell repertoires in COVID-19. Study-level background: T cells, B-cell-depleted T cells, or PBMCs provided the cDNA or gDNA that served as material.

Here immunoSEQ multiplex PCR was the method, and the copy in TCRdb shows in-frame clones only, minus some. The table lists a few hundred thousand clones, about 89% of them singletons. The CDR3 is 16 residues long. Germline assignment: CDR1 MNHNS and CDR2 SASEGT. The V segment lost 1 base and the J segment 2 bases; nucleotides outside the gene matches: 4. Sample: peripheral blood. This TCR was sampled from a woman aged 40 to 50 who had recovered from COVID-19. The J gene is TRBJ2-5, the V gene TRBV6-1, with TRBD2 matching 10 bases. CDR3 nucleotides: TGTGCCAGCAGTGAAGGACTAGCGGGCGGACAAGAGACCCAGTACTTC. The encoded protein is CASSEGLAGGQETQYF.